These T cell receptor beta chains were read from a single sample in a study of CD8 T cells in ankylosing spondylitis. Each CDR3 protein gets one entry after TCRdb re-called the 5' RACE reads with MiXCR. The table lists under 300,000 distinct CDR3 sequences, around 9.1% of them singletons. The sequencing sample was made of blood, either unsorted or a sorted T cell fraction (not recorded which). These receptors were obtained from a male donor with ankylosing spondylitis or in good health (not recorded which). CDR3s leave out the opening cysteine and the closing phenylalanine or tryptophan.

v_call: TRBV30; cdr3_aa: AWSVWGGDEQY
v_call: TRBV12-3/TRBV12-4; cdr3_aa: ASSLGWAQETQY
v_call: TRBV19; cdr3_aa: ASSIEGDVPQH
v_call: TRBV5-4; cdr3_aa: ASSLAPAGTMNTEAF
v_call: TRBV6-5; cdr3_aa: ASSYGAGGYT
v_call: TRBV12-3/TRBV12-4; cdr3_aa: ASSLDRGLSNQPQH
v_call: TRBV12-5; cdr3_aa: ASGTGTSGALYEQY
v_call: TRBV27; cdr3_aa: ASSLRKTGGLGADTQY
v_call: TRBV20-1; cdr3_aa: SAYGGFAGYPTDTQY
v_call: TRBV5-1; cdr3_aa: ASKGQPGATYEQY
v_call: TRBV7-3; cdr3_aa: ASSLGGAEGYT
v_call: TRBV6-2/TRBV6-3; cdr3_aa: ASSYKGIEQY
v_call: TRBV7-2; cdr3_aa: ASSSWDRVNTEAF
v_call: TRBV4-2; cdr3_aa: ASSQDQGTQY